This T cell receptor beta chain derives from a study of Graves' ophthalmopathy and Graves' hyperthyroidism. Study at large: Upon initial diagnosis and before any treatment, peripheral blood was collected.

The table lists this clonotype with many counts. Germline CDR1 SQVTM, CDR2 ANQGSEA. The CDR3 is made up of 12 amino acids. J was trimmed by 3 bases and V by 6 bases; bases with no gene match: 4. Scientists amplified the TCR beta CDR3 regions from RNA transcripts. Second-round multiplex PCR came after first-round RT-PCR with HTBI primers. TCRdb redid the calling of the multiplex PCR reads with MiXCR, one entry per CDR3 protein. The top ten clones hold less than 50% of a sample with some 240,000 distinct CDR3 sequences, approximately 42% of them seen once. This TCR was recovered from an adult man with Graves' ophthalmopathy. The V gene is TRBV29-1, the J gene TRBJ2-7; 8 bases align to TRBD1. Sequenced sample: peripheral blood. CDR3 sequence: CSVAGTGYEQYF. CDR3 DNA sequence: TGCAGCGTCGCAGGGACAGGCTACGAGCAGTACTTC.